This T cell receptor beta chain was recovered during a study of cytomegalovirus exposure and HLA in healthy donors. Findings and caveats of the study: Among TCR beta chains of equal frequency, HLA-associated ones were more clonally expanded in a later analysis. Many donors carried some public TCRs, although rarity characterized most TCR sequences. Sequences of the TCR beta chain were said to predict the HLA-A and HLA-B alleles of most subjects accurately. A later look showed TCR association rates differing by HLA locus, highest for DRB1 and lowest for HLA-C.

With regard to this clone: The antigen remains undetermined.

60 Vbeta and 13 Jbeta primers were used in PCR. TCRdb's table, derived via immunoSEQ multiplex PCR, lists solely in-frame clones and lacks some. The table has some 140,000 clones, about 80% seen once. The V end lost 6 bases, the J end lost 9 bases, and 15 bases lay between the germline ends. From germline, CDR1 is MNHEY and CDR2 SVGAGI. CDR3 length equals 14 residues. V usage is TRBV6-5 and J usage is TRBJ1-6; D call uncertain. The sequenced material came from PBMCs. This TCR came from a male donor in good health and CMV-seropositive. CDR3 sequence: CASSPIPAGSPLHF. DNA of the CDR3: TGTGCCAGCAGCCCCATTCCCGCGGGTTCACCCCTCCACTTT.